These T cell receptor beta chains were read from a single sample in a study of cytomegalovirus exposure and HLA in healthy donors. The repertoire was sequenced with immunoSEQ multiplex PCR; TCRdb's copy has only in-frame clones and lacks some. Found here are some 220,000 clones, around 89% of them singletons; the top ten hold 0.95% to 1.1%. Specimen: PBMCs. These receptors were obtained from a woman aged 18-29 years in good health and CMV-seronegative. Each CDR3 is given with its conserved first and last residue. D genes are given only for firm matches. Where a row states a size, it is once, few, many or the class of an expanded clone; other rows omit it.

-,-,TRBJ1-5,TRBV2,TGTGCCAGCACCTTTTACATAGGGGGCAATCAGCCCCAGCATTTT,CASTFYIGGNQPQHF
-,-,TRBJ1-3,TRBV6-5,TGTGCCAGCAGTTACCCGAGCCCAGGGTCTGGAAACACCATATATTTT,CASSYPSPGSGNTIYF
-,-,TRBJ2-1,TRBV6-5,TGTGCCAGCAGTTACTCTGGGACTGAGAAGCAGTTCTTC,CASSYSGTEKQFF
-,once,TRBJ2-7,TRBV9,TGTGCCAGCAGCGTAGGCGGGGCCTGGGAGCAGTACTTC,CASSVGGAWEQYF
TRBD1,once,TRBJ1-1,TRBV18,TGTGCCAGCTCAAGACAGGGGACTGAAGCTTTCTTT,CASSRQGTEAFF
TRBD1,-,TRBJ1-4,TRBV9,TGTGCCAGCAGCGTAGGTTCGACAGGGGATGAAAAACTGTTTTTT,CASSVGSTGDEKLFF
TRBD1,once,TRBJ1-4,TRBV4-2,TGTGCCAGCAGCCAAACAACAGGGACAGCGGACGAAAAACTGTTTTTT,CASSQTTGTADEKLFF
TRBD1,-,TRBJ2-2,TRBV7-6,TGTGCCAGCAGCTTAGAGGAGGGGGACAGGGAGTCGCCGAGGAACACCGGGGAGCTGTTTTTT,CASSLEEGDRESPRNTGELFF
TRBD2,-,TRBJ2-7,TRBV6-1,TGTGCCAGCAGGACTAGCGGGAGGTACGAGCAGTACTTC,CASRTSGRYEQYF
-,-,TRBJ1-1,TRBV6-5,TGTGCCAGCAGTTCCTTCAGGGGTTCCGGGAACACTGAAGCTTTCTTT,CASSSFRGSGNTEAFF
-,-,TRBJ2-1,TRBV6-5,TGTGCCAGCAGACTGCAGGGTGAGCAGTTCTTC,CASRLQGEQFF
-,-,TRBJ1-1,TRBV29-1,TGCAGCGTTGCGGCCAGGCACACTGAAGCTTTCTTT,CSVAARHTEAFF
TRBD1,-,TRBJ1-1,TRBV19,TGTGCCAGTAGTATGTTCGGGACAGGTCTCATGAACACTGAAGCTTTCTTT,CASSMFGTGLMNTEAFF
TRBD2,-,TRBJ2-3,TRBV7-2,TGTGCCAGCAGCGCTGGGACTAGCGGGTGGAAAGGGAGCACAGATACGCAGTATTTT,CASSAGTSGWKGSTDTQYF
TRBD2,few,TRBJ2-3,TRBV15,TGTGCCACCAGCAAGCGGGGGGTGACAACAGATACGCAGTATTTT,CATSKRGVTTDTQYF
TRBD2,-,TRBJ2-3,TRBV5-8,TGTGCCAGCAGCTCAGGACTAGCGGGGCTCACAGATACGCAGTATTTT,CASSSGLAGLTDTQYF
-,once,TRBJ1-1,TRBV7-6,TGTGCCAGCAGCTTAGTTTGGGGCGGGGGCGCTGGCACTGAAGCTTTCTTT,CASSLVWGGGAGTEAFF
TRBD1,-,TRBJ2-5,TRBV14,TGTGCCAGCAGCCACCCCCCAGGGGGCTCAGAGACCCAGTACTTC,CASSHPPGGSETQYF
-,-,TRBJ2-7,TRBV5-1,TGCGCCAGCAGCTTGGTTGGGCAGGGCTACGAGCAGTACTTC,CASSLVGQGYEQYF
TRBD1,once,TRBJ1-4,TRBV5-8,TGTGCCAGCAGCCCAGGACAGGAAACACTGGGGGAAAAACTGTTTTTT,CASSPGQETLGEKLFF
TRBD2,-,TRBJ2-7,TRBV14,TGTGCCAGCAGCCAAGACTTAACACTAGCGGGAGGGCTCGAGCAGTACTTC,CASSQDLTLAGGLEQYF
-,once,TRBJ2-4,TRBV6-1,TGTGCCAGCAGTTCAGGGGGGCGGTTCGAAAACATTCAGTACTTC,CASSSGGRFENIQYF
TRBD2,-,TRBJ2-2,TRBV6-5,TGTGCCAGCAGTAATAGCGGGGGAATCACCGGGGAGCTGTTTTTT,CASSNSGGITGELFF
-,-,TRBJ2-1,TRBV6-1,TGTGCCAGCAGTGAAGGGTGGGGGCTTTACAATGAGCAGTTCTTC,CASSEGWGLYNEQFF
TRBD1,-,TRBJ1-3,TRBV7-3,TGTGCCAGCAGCTTACGAGGGACAGGCTCTGGAAACACCATATATTTT,CASSLRGTGSGNTIYF
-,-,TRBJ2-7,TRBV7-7,TGTGCCAGCAGCTTAAATGAGGCCAGATCCTACGAGCAGTACTTC,CASSLNEARSYEQYF
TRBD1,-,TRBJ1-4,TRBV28,TGTGCCAGCAGTTTAGGGACAGGGGGGAATGAAAAACTGTTTTTT,CASSLGTGGNEKLFF
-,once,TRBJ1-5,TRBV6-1,TGTGCCAGCAGTGACCCCTCAAGGGGTAATCAGCCCCAGCATTTT,CASSDPSRGNQPQHF
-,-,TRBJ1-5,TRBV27,TGTGCCAGCAATCACGGAGGCCTTAATCAGCCCCAGCATTTT,CASNHGGLNQPQHF
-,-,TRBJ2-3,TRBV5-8,TGTGCCTCGGAAGGGGGAATTTATGGCACAGATACGCAGTATTTT,CASEGGIYGTDTQYF
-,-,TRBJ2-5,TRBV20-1,TGCAGTGCTAGACAGGAGACCCAGTACTTC,CSARQETQYF
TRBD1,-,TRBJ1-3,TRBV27,TGTGCGCAGATGTCGAGGACAGGAGAAGAATTT,CAQMSRTGEEF
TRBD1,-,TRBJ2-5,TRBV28,TGTGCCAGCAGTTTTCGGGACAGGGCATTAGAGACCCAGTACTTC,CASSFRDRALETQYF
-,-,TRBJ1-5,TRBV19,TGTGCCAGTAGTAGGGGGAGGGGGGTCGGTCAGCCCCAGCATTTT,CASSRGRGVGQPQHF
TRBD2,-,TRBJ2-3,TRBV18,TGTGCCAGCTCAGCACCATTAGCGGGAGGAAATACGCAGTATTTT,CASSAPLAGGNTQYF
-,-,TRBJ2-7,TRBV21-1,TGTGCCAGCAGCAAAGCGCAGCTAGCGGGAACTTCCTACGAGCAGTACTTC,CASSKAQLAGTSYEQYF
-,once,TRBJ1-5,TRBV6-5,TGTGCCAGCAGTTACTCTGGCGGCCAGTCTCAGCATTTT,CASSYSGGQSQHF
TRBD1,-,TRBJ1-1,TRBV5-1,TGCGCCAGCAGTCCCCTGGGACAGCTGAACACTGAAGCTTTCTTT,CASSPLGQLNTEAFF
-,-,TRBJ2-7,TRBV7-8,TGTGCCAGCAGCTTAGCCAGGGACATCTCCTACGAGCAGTACTTC,CASSLARDISYEQYF
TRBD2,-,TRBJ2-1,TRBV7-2,TGTGCCAGCAGCTTAGGTGCTAGCGGATACAATGAGCAGTTCTTC,CASSLGASGYNEQFF
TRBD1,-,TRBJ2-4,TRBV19,TGTGCCAGTAGCTTACAGGGGGGAGACATTCAGTACTTC,CASSLQGGDIQYF
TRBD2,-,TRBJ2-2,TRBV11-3,TGTGCCAGCAGCTTAAGCGGGACGAACACCGGGGAGCTGTTTTTT,CASSLSGTNTGELFF
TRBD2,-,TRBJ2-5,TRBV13,TGTGCCAGCAGCCGCGGGACTAGAGAGACCCAGTACTTC,CASSRGTRETQYF
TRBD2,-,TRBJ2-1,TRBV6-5,TGTGCCAGCAGTAAACTAGCGGGAGGCTATGAGCAGTTCTTC,CASSKLAGGYEQFF
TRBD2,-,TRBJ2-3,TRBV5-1,TGCGCCAGCAGCTTGCTAGCGGGGCGCACAGATACGCAGTATTTT,CASSLLAGRTDTQYF
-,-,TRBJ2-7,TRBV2,TGTGCCAGCAGTGCTAGGACATTTACCTACGAGCAGTACTTC,CASSARTFTYEQYF
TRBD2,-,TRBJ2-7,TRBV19,TGTGCCAGTAGTCTGACTAGCGGGAGATTTAGGCTATACGAGCAGTACTTC,CASSLTSGRFRLYEQYF
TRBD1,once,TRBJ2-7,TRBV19,TGTGCCAGTAGTCTGACAGGGTTCGAGCAGTACTTC,CASSLTGFEQYF
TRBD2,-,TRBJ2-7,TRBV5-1,TGCGCCAGCAGCTCAGCGGGAGGGAGGTCCTACGAGCAGTACTTC,CASSSAGGRSYEQYF
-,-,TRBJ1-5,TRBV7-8,TGTGCCAGCAGCTTAGCGCGGGGGAATCAGCCCCAGCATTTT,CASSLARGNQPQHF
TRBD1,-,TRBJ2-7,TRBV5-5,TGTGCCAGCAGCTTGGCCCCGACAGGGGCCTACGAGCAGTACTTC,CASSLAPTGAYEQYF
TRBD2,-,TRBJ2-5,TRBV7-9,TGTGCCAGCAGCTGGAGCGGGGGTAGGCAAGAGACCCAGTACTTC,CASSWSGGRQETQYF
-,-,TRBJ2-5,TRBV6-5,TGTGCCAGCAGTTACTCGATAGGGGGAGGGAAGACCCAGTACTTC,CASSYSIGGGKTQYF
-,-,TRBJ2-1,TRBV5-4,TGTGCCAGCAGGTTTAGGCCAGGGGCAGATGAGCAGTTCTTC,CASRFRPGADEQFF
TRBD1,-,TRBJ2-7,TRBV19,TGTGCCAGTAGTGAAGTCCCAGGGGGCTTCTACGAGCAGTACTTC,CASSEVPGGFYEQYF
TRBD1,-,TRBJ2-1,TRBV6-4,TGTGCCAGCAGTGACTCCCCGGGACAGGGACTCAATGAGCAGTTCTTC,CASSDSPGQGLNEQFF
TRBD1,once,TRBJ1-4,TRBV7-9,TGTGCCAGCAGCTTGGTGACAGGGGGGGAAAAACTGTTTTTT,CASSLVTGGEKLFF
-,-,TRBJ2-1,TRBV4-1,TGCGCCAGCAGCCAAGTCCGGCTAGTTCATGAGCAGTTCTTC,CASSQVRLVHEQFF
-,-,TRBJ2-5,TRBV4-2,TGTGCCAGCAGCCAAGATTGGAGAGCACAAGAGACCCAGTACTTC,CASSQDWRAQETQYF